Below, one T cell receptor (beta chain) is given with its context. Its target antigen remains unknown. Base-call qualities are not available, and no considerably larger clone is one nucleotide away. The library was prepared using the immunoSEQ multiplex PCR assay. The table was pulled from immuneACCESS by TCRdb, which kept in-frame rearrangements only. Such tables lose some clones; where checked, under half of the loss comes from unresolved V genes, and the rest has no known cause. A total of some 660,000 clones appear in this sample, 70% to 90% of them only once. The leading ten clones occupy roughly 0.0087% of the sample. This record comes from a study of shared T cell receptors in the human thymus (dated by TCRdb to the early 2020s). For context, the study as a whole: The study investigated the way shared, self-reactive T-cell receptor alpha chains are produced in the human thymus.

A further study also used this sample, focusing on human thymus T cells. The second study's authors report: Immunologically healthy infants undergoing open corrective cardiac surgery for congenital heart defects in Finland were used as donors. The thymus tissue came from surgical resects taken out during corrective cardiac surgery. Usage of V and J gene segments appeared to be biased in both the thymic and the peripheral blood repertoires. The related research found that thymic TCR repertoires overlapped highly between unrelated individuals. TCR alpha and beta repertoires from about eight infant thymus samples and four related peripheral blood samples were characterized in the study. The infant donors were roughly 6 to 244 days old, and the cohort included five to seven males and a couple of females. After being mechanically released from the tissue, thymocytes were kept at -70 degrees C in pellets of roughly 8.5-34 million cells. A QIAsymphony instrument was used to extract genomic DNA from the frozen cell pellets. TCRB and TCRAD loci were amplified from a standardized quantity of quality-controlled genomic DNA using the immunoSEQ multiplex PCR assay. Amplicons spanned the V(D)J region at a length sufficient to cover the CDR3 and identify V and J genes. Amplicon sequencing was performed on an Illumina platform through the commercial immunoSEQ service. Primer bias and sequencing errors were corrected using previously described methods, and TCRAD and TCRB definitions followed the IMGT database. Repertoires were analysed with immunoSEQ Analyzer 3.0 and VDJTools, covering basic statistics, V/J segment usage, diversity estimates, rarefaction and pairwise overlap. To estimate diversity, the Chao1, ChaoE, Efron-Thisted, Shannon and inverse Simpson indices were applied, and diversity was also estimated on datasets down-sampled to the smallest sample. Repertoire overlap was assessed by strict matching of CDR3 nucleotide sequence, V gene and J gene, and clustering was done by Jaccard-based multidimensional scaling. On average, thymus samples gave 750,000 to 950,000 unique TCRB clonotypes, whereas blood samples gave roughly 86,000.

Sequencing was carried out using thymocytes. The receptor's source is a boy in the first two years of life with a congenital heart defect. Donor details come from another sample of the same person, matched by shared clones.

The CDR3 loop reads CASSLVGRKFF. The base sequence is TGTGCCAGCAGCTTAGTCGGGAGGAAGTTCTTC. Recombination joined TRBV13 with TRBJ2-1, with 7 junctional bases fitting TRBD2. Reading the germline V gene (reference sequence) gives CDR1 PRHDT and CDR2 FYEKMQ. Including the terminal cysteine and phenylalanine, the CDR3 comprises 11 residues. Just the 33-base CDR3 DNA is kept, in frame starting at base 1. V is cut back by 1 base and J by 14 bases, with 2 bases in the junction unmatched.